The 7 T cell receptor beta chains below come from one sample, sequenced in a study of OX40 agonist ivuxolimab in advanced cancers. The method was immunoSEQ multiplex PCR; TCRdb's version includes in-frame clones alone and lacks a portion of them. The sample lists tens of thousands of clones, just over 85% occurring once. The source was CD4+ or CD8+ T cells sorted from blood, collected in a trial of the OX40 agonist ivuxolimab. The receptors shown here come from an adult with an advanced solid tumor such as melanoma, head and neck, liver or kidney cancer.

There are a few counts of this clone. In DNA form, the CDR3 reads TGCGCCAGCAGCCCGAGCGGGGCCTCCTACGAGCAGTACTTC. Its protein is CASSPSGASYEQYF. The chain has TRBV5-1 and TRBJ2-7, with 7 bases that match TRBD2. The V segment lost 4 bases and the J segment 0 bases; nucleotides outside the gene matches: 4. Germline CDR1 reads SGHRS; CDR2 reads YFSETQ. The CDR3 length is 14 residues.

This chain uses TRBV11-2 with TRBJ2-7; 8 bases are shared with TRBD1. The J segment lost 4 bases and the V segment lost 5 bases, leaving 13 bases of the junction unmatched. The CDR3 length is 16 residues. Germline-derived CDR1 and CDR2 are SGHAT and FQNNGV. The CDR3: CASSAASGTGSYEQYF. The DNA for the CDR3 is TGTGCCAGCAGCGCGGCGTCCGGGACAGGATCTTACGAGCAGTACTTC.

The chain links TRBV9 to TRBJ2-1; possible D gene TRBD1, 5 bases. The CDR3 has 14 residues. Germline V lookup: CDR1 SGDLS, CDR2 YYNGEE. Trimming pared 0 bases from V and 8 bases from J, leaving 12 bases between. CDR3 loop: CASSVGLGVDEQFF. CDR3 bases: TGTGCCAGCAGCGTAGGCCTAGGGGTCGATGAGCAGTTCTTC.

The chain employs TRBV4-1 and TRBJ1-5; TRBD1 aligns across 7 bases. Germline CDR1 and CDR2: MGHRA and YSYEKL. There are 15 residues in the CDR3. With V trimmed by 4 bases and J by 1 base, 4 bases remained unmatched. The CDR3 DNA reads TGCGCCAGCAGCCCACCGGGACAGAGCAATCAGCCCCAGCATTTT. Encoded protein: CASSPPGQSNQPQHF.

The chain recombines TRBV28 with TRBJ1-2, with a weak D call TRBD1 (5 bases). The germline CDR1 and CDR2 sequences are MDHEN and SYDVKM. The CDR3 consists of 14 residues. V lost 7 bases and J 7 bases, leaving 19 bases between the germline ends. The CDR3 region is CASIGATGRSGYTF. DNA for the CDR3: TGTGCCAGCATTGGGGCCACTGGGAGGTCTGGCTACACCTTC.

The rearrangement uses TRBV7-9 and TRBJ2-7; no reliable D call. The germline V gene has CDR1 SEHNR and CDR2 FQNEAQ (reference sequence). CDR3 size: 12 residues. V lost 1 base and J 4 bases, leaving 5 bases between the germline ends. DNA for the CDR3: TGTGCCAGCAGCTTAGACTTTTACGAGCAGTACTTC. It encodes CASSLDFYEQYF. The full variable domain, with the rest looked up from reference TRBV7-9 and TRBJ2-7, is DTGVSQNPRHKITKRGQNVTFRCDPISEHNRLYWYRQTLGQGPEFLTYFQNEAQLEKSRLLSDRFSAERPKGSFSTLEIQRTEQGDSAMYLCASSLDFYEQYFGPGTRLTVT.

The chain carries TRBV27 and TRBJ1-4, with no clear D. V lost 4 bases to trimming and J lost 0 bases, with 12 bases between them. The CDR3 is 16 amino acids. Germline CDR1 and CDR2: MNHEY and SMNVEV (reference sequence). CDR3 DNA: TGTGCCAGCAGTTCCTGGTCGCCAACAACTAATGAAAAACTGTTTTTT. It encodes CASSSWSPTTNEKLFF.